The 32 T cell receptor beta chains listed next were all sequenced from one sample in a study of CXCR3-negative and CXCR3-positive naive CD8 T cells. The TRB libraries of cDNA were built by UMI-labeled 5' RACE. One entry per CDR3 protein, without DNA, is what TCRdb gives after re-calling the 5' RACE reads. This sample contains some 56,000 distinct CDR3 sequences. Source material: memory CD8+ T cells from blood. The source of these receptors is a human donor in good health. Some clones in this sample may be carry-over from other donors' samples.

The chain joins TRBV29-1 to TRBJ1-2; lacking DNA, the TRBD1 call made by TCRdb goes unchecked. CDR1 is SQVTM and CDR2 is ANQGSEA in the germline V gene. This CDR3 comprises 13 residues. The CDR3 protein is CSATRRDRDGYTF. The full variable domain, in which reference TRBV29-1 and TRBJ1-2 provide the parts outside the CDR3, is SAVISQKPSRDICQRGTSLTIQCQVDSQVTMMFWYRQQPGQSLTLIATANQGSEATYESGFVIDKFPISRPNLTFSTLTVSNMSPEDSSIYLCSATRRDRDGYTFGSGTRLTVV.

The chain has TRBV15 and TRBJ2-1; the TCRdb D gene call, TRBD2, has no DNA to confirm it. There are 14 residues in the CDR3. Germline V lookup: CDR1 LNHNV, CDR2 YYDKDF (reference sequence). Here the CDR3 reads CATSRSLQDNEQFF.

The chain carries TRBV29-1 and TRBJ2-1; TCRdb's D call, TRBD1, is unchecked because there is no DNA. CDR3 length equals 13 residues. Germline lookup yields CDR1 SQVTM and CDR2 ANQGSEA. The CDR3 here is CSVEDGGYNEQFF.

V and J are TRBV28 and TRBJ2-1; TCRdb outputs TRBD1, but without DNA this stays unchecked. The germline V gene encodes CDR1 MDHEN and CDR2 SYDVKM. The CDR3 extends over 16 amino acids. This CDR3 reads CASSLSLGQGYNEQFF. The full variable domain, in which reference TRBV28 and TRBJ2-1 provide the parts outside the CDR3, is DVKVTQSSRYLVKRTGEKVFLECVQDMDHENMFWYRQDPGLGLRLIYFSYDVKMKEKGDIPEGYSVSREKKERFSLILESASTNQTSMYLCASSLSLGQGYNEQFFGPGTRLTVL.

This chain joins TRBV28 and TRBJ2-3. CDR1 is MDHEN and CDR2 is SYDVKM in the germline V gene. The CDR3 sequence is 12 residues long. The CDR3 loop is CASSLARDTQYF.

This chain's CDR3 is CASSYRPGVATGELFF. The rearrangement uses TRBV6-2 or TRBV6-3 and TRBJ2-2; TCRdb reports TRBD1, a call that lacks DNA to check it against. This CDR3 has 16 amino acids. The germline gives CDR1 MNHEY, CDR2 SVGEGT.

This sequence joins TRBV29-1 and TRBJ2-2; TCRdb indicates TRBD2, and absent DNA this call remains unverified. The CDR3 has 13 amino acids. The germline CDR1 and CDR2 sequences are SQVTM and ANQGSEA. CDR3 region: CSVVGRASGELFF.

The chain recombines TRBV7-9 with TRBJ2-5; TCRdb proposes TRBD1, but this gene call is untestable without DNA. CDR3 length: 18 residues. CDR1 and CDR2 from the germline V gene are SEHNR and FQNEAQ (reference sequence). The CDR3 here is CASSLMKGQAVDEETQYF.

The genes are TRBV3-1 and TRBJ2-3; the TCRdb call, TRBD2, lacks DNA for checking. Germline values: CDR1 LGHDT, CDR2 YNNKEL (reference sequence). The CDR3 totals 21 residues. The CDR3 reads CASSQVWWITSGGRERDTQYF.

The chain has TRBV16 and TRBJ2-7; the D call from TCRdb, TRBD1, cannot be confirmed without DNA. This CDR3 contains 12 residues. In germline, CDR1 is KGHSY, CDR2 FQNENV. CDR3: CASSGTGAEQYF.

The chain combines TRBV28 with TRBJ2-1; the TRBD2 assignment by TCRdb is unverifiable without DNA. The CDR3 covers 13 residues. Germline assignment: CDR1 MDHEN and CDR2 SYDVKM. This CDR3 is CASTLSSYNEQFF. The full variable domain, its missing parts supplied by reference TRBV28 and TRBJ2-1, is DVKVTQSSRYLVKRTGEKVFLECVQDMDHENMFWYRQDPGLGLRLIYFSYDVKMKEKGDIPEGYSVSREKKERFSLILESASTNQTSMYLCASTLSSYNEQFFGPGTRLTVL.

The chain has TRBV19 and TRBJ2-7; with no DNA, the TCRdb D assignment of TRBD1 cannot be verified. Germline V gene data show CDR1 as LNHDA and CDR2 as SQIVND (reference sequence). The CDR3 spans 15 residues. The CDR3 protein is CASSWGQGFSYEQYF.

The V and J genes are TRBV4-1 and TRBJ2-7; the D call of TRBD2 rests on TCRdb alone, since no DNA is present to check it. This CDR3 contains 18 residues. Germline CDR1 and CDR2: MGHRA and YSYEKL. The CDR3 region is CASSQGPSGTSGSYEQYF.

The chain links TRBV2 to TRBJ2-1; TCRdb's assignment of TRBD1 cannot be checked, as there is no DNA. The CDR3 has 17 residues. CDR1 is SNHLY and CDR2 is FYNNEI in the germline V gene. The CDR3 protein is CASSEEPGQGFYNEQFF.

V gene TRBV20-1 combines with J gene TRBJ2-1; without DNA, the TCRdb call of TRBD2 cannot be checked. Germline V gene sequence: CDR1 DFQATT, CDR2 SNEGSKA (reference sequence). The CDR3 runs to 15 residues. This CDR3 reads CSALGRLAANNEQFF.

V gene TRBV25-1 combines with J gene TRBJ1-3; no DNA is available, so the TRBD1 call from TCRdb remains unchecked. CDR3 length: 17 residues. Germline-derived CDR1 and CDR2 are MGHDK and SYGVNS. The CDR3 loop is CASSEPDVPGGRNTIYF. The variable domain in full, completed from reference TRBV25-1 and TRBJ1-3, reads EADIYQTPRYLVIGTGKKITLECSQTMGHDKMYWYQQDPGMELHLIHYSYGVNSTEKGDLSSESTVSRIRTEHFPLTLESARPSHTSQYLCASSEPDVPGGRNTIYFGEGSWLTVV.

This rearrangement joins TRBV27 to TRBJ2-7; there is no DNA to check the TCRdb D call of TRBD1. Per germline, CDR1 MNHEY and CDR2 SMNVEV (reference sequence). This CDR3 spans 12 amino acids. The CDR3 sequence is CAVRSGSYEQYF.

The CDR3: CASSWSRNEQFF. J is TRBJ2-1 and V is TRBV6-5; TCRdb lists TRBD1, though no DNA is available to test this call. The CDR3 is 12 residues long. CDR1 and CDR2 from the germline V gene are MNHEY and SVGAGI.

J is TRBJ2-7 and V is TRBV28. The length of the CDR3 is 11 residues. Per the germline V gene, CDR1 is MDHEN and CDR2 is SYDVKM. The CDR3 is CASSAPSEQYF.

The chain couples TRBV27 to TRBJ2-1; checking the TCRdb D call of TRBD2 is not possible without DNA. The germline V gene has CDR1 MNHEY and CDR2 SMNVEV (reference sequence). The length of the CDR3 is 18 residues. CDR3 sequence: CASSWPSGVTSSYNEQFF.

The chain uses TRBV7-6 and TRBJ1-4. Germline-derived CDR1 and CDR2 are SGHVS and FNYEAQ. The CDR3 extends over 12 amino acids. CDR3 residues: CASSLVEEKLFF.

This chain uses TRBV11-2 with TRBJ2-1; TCRdb returns TRBD2, unconfirmable since there is no DNA. The CDR3 length is 15 residues. Germline CDR1 SGHAT, CDR2 FQNNGV. The CDR3 loop is CASSLPSHPYNEQFF. The full variable domain, rest sourced from reference TRBV11-2 and TRBJ2-1, is EAGVAQSPRYKIIEKRQSVAFWCNPISGHATLYWYQQILGQGPKLLIQFQNNGVVDDSQLPKDRFSAERLKGVDSTLKIQPAKLEDSAVYLCASSLPSHPYNEQFFGPGTRLTVL.

The gene calls are TRBV6-4 and TRBJ2-1. The CDR3 loop spans 15 amino acids. Germline V gives CDR1 MRHNA, CDR2 SNTAGT. The CDR3: CASSDTGGTHNEQFF.

Measured by frequency, this clonotype is medium-sized. This chain links TRBV6-1 with TRBJ2-3; TCRdb proposes TRBD1, but this gene call is untestable without DNA. This CDR3 region has 15 residues. The germline CDR1 and CDR2 sequences are MNHNS and SASEGT. CDR3 region: CASSEGKGATDTQYF.

This chain joins TRBV28 and TRBJ1-5; the D call from TCRdb, TRBD1, cannot be confirmed without DNA. CDR1 and CDR2 from the germline V gene are MDHEN and SYDVKM. The CDR3 totals 17 residues. The CDR3: CASGPFWAGDINQPQHF.

This rearrangement joins TRBV29-1 to TRBJ2-7; TCRdb designates TRBD1, a call that cannot be tested without DNA. CDR1 and CDR2 from the germline V gene are SQVTM and ANQGSEA. The CDR3 spans 14 residues. The CDR3 reads CSVKRAGGWYEQYF.

The V gene is TRBV7-2, the J gene TRBJ2-1; as DNA is missing, the TRBD1 call by TCRdb cannot be tested. This CDR3 comprises 12 residues. CDR1 SGHTA and CDR2 FQGNSA come from the germline V gene. The CDR3 here is CASTPGAHEQYF.

The chain has TRBV27 and TRBJ2-7; TCRdb returns TRBD2, unconfirmable since there is no DNA. The CDR3 runs to 14 residues. The germline V gene has CDR1 MNHEY and CDR2 SMNVEV (reference sequence). CDR3 region: CASGRTSGGNEQYF.

This sequence joins TRBV5-1 and TRBJ2-3; TCRdb's assignment of TRBD2 cannot be checked, as there is no DNA. Looked up from germline, CDR1 is SGHRS and CDR2 is YFSETQ. This CDR3 is built from 17 residues. The CDR3 reads CASSLLGLAGSTDTQYF.

The gene calls are TRBV10-3 and TRBJ1-3; no DNA is available, so the TRBD1 call from TCRdb remains unchecked. Germline loops: CDR1 ENHRY, CDR2 SYGVKD. The CDR3 consists of 14 residues. The CDR3 sequence: CAISTGGIGNTMYF.

This chain joins TRBV12-3 or TRBV12-4 and TRBJ2-5. CDR3 size: 14 residues. The CDR3 here is CASSFAGMQETQYF.

J is TRBJ2-6 and V is TRBV5-5; the D call of TRBD1 rests on TCRdb alone, since no DNA is present to check it. Germline CDR1 reads SGHKS; CDR2 reads YYEKEE (reference sequence). This CDR3 is built from 15 residues. CDR3 region: CASPPCFSGANVLTF.